The T cell receptor beta chain under discussion was sequenced for a study of CD8 T cells in ankylosing spondylitis. The CDR3 contains 16 residues. The junction had 9 bases not matched to a gene; V was cut back by 3 bases and J by 6 bases. The germline gives CDR1 MDHEN, CDR2 SYDVKM. Notes on the study in general: Disease-linked clones displayed a CD8+ phenotype and appeared relatively rarely in peripheral blood. Previously reported in reactive arthritis synovial fluid and blood were some of the motif variants. The clones that were linked to disease were reported to be significantly enriched in matched synovial fluid samples from ankylosing spondylitis patients. It appeared that ankylosing spondylitis blood was characterized by a TCR beta motif of 8 or 9 highly homologous variants.

This clonotype was picked up a small number of times. Its cognate antigen is unknown. With molecular barcodes, quantitative 5'-RACE was used to make the TCR beta libraries. TCRdb fed the 5' RACE reads into MiXCR, producing one record per CDR3 protein. The sample shows 750,000 to 850,000 distinct CDR3 sequences, 12% of them seen only once. The clonotype originates from a male donor with ankylosing spondylitis. The chain couples TRBV28 to TRBJ2-2; 8 positions match TRBD1. The specimen sequenced was blood, either unsorted or a sorted T cell fraction (not recorded which). The CDR3 DNA is TGTGCCAGCAGTTTTCTCGGCAGGGGGCTCGCCGGGGAGCTGTTTTTT. It yields the protein CASSFLGRGLAGELFF.